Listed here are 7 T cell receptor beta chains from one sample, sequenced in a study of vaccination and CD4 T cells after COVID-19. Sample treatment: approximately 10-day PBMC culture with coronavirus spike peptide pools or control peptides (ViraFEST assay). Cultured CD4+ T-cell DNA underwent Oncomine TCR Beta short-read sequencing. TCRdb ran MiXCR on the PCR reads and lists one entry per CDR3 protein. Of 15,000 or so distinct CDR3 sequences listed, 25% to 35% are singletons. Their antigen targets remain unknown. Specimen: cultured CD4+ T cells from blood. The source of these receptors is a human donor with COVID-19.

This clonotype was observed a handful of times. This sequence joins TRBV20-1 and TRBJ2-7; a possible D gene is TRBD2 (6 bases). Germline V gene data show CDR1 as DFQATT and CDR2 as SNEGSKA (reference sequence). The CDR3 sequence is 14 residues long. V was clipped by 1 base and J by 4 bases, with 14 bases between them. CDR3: CSARVGRRGYEQYF. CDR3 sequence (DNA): TGCAGTGCTAGAGTGGGGAGGAGAGGGTACGAGCAGTACTTC.

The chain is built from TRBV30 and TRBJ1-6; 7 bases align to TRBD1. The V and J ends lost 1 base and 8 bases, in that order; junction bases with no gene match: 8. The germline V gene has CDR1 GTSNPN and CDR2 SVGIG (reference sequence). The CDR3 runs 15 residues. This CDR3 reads CAWSARQGGDSPLHF. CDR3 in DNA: TGTGCCTGGAGTGCCAGACAGGGCGGCGATTCACCCCTCCACTTT. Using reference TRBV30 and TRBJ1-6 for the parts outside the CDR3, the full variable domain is SQTIHQWPATLVQPVGSPLSLECTVEGTSNPNLYWYRQAAGRGLQLLFYSVGIGQISSEVPQNLSASRPQDRQFILSSKKLLLSDSGFYLCAWSARQGGDSPLHFGNGTRLTVT.

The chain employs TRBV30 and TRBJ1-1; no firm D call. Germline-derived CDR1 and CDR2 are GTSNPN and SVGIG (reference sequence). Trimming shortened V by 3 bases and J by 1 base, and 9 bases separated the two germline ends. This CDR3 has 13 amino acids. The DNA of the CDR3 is TGTGCCTGGAGACCCAGTCAGAACACTGAAGCTTTCTTT. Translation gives CAWRPSQNTEAFF.

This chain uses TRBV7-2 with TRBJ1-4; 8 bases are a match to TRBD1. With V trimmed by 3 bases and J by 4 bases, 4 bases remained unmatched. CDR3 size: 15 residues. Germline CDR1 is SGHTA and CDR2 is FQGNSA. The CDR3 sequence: CASSFGDRRNEKLFF. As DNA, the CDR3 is TGTGCCAGCAGCTTCGGGGACAGGCGTAATGAAAAACTGTTTTTT.

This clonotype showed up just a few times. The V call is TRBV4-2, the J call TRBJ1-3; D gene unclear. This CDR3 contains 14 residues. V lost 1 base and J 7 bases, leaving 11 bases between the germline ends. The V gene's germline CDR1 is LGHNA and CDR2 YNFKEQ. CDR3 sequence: CASSQGNTGNTIYF. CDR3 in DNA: TGTGCCAGCAGCCAAGGAAACACGGGGAACACCATATATTTT.

CDR3 nucleotide sequence: TGTGCCAGCAGCTTACAGGGCAGTAACACTGAAGCTTTCTTT. Its protein is CASSLQGSNTEAFF. The J gene is TRBJ1-1, the V gene TRBV7-6; D might be TRBD1 (5 bases). Germline V gene lookup returns CDR1 SGHVS and CDR2 FNYEAQ. Trimming cost V 2 bases and J 2 bases, with 9 bases left between them. The CDR3 contains 14 residues. Looking up the rest from reference TRBV7-6 and TRBJ1-1 gives the full variable domain: GAGVSQSPRYKVTKRGQDVALRCDPISGHVSLYWYRQALGQGPEFLTYFNYEAQQDKSGLPNDRFSAERPEGSISTLTIQRTEQRDSAMYRCASSLQGSNTEAFFGQGTRLTVV.

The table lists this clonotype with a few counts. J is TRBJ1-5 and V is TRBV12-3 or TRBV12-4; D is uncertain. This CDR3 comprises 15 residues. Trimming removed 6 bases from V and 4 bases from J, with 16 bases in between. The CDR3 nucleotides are TGTGCCAGCAGCACCCTTGGGGATGGGAATCAGCCCCAGCATTTT. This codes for CASSTLGDGNQPQHF.